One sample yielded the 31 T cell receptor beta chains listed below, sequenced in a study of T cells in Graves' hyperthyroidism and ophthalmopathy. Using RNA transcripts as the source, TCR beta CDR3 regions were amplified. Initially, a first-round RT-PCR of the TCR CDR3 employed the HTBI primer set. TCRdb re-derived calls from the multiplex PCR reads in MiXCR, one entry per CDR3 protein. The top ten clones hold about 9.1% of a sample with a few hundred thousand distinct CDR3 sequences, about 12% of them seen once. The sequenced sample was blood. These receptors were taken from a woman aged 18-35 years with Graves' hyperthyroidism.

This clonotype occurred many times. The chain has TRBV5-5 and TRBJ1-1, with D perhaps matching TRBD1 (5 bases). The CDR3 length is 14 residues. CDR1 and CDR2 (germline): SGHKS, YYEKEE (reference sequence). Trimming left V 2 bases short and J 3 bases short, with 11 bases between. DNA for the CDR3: TGTGCCAGCAGCTTAGGGGTGTGGGACACTGAAGCTTTCTTT. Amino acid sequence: CASSLGVWDTEAFF. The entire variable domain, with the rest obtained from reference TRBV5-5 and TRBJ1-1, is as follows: DAGVTQSPTHLIKTRGQQVTLRCSPISGHKSVSWYQQVLGQGPQFIFQYYEKEERGRGNFPDRFSARQFPNYSSELNVNALLLGDSALYLCASSLGVWDTEAFFGQGTRLTVV.

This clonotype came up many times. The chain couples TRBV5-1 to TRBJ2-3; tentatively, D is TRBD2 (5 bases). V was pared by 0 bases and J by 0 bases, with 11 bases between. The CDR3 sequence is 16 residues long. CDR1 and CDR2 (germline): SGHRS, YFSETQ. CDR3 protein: CASSLGPTGSTDTQYF. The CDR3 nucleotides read TGCGCCAGCAGCTTGGGCCCCACGGGAAGCACAGATACGCAGTATTTT.

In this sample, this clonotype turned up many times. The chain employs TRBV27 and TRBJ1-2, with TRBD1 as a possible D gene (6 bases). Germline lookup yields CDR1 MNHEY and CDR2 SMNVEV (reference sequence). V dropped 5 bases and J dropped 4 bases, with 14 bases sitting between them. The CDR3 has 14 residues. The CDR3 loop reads CASSIVQGGYGYTF. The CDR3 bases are TGTGCCAGCAGTATCGTACAGGGAGGCTATGGCTACACCTTC.

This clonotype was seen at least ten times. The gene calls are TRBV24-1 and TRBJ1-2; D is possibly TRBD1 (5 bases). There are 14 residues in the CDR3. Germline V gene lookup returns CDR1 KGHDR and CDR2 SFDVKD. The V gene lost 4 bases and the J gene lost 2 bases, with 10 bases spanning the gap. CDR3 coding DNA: TGTGCCACCAGTGAACCGGGACGGAACTATGGCTACACCTTC. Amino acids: CATSEPGRNYGYTF.

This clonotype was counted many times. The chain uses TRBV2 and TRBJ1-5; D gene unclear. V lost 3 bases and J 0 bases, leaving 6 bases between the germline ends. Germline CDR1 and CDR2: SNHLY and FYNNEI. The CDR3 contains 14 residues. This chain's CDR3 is CASSDQYSNQPQHF. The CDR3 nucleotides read TGTGCCAGCAGTGACCAGTATAGCAATCAGCCCCAGCATTTT. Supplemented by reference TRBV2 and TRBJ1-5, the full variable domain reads EPEVTQTPSHQVTQMGQEVILRCVPISNHLYFYWYRQILGQKVEFLVSFYNNEISEKSEIFDDQFSVERPDGSNFTLKIRSTKLEDSAMYFCASSDQYSNQPQHFGDGTRLSIL.

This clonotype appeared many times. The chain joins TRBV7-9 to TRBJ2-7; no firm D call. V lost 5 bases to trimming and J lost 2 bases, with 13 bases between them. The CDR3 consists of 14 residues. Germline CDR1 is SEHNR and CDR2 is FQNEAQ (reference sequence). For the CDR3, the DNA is TGTGCCAGCAGCCCCCGAGACTTTACCTACGAGCAGTACTTC. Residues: CASSPRDFTYEQYF.

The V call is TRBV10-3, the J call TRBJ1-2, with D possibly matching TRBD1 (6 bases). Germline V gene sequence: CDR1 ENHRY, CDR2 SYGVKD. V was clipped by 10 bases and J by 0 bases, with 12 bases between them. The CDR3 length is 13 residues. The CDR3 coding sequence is TGTGCCACCGTTGGGGGCCCTAACTATGGCTACACCTTC. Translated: CATVGGPNYGYTF.

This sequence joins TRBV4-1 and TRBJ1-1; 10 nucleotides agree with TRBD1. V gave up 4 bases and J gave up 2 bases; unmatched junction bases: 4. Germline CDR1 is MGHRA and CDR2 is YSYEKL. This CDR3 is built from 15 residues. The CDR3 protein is CASSPGTGVNTEAFF. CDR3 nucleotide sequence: TGCGCCAGCAGCCCGGGGACAGGGGTAAACACTGAAGCTTTCTTT.

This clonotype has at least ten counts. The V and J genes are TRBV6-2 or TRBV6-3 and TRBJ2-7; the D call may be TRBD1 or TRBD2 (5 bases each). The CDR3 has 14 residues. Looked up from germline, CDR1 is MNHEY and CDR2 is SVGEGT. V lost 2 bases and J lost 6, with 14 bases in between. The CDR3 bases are TGTGCCAGCAGTTACGAGGGGTCATTGGGCGAGCAGTACTTC. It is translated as CASSYEGSLGEQYF.

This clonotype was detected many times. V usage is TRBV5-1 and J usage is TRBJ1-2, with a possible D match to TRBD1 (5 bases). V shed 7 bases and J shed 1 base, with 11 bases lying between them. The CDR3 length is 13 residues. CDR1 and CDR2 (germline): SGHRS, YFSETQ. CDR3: CASRGPINYGYTF. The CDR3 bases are TGCGCCAGCCGGGGACCGATTAACTATGGCTACACCTTC.

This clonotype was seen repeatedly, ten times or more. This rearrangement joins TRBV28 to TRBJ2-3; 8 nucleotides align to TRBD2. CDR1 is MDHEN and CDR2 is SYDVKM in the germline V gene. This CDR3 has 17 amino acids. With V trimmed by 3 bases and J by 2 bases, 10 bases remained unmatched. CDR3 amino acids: CASSLVRSSGNTDTQYF. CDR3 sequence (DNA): TGTGCCAGCAGTTTGGTCCGGAGTAGCGGGAACACAGATACGCAGTATTTT.

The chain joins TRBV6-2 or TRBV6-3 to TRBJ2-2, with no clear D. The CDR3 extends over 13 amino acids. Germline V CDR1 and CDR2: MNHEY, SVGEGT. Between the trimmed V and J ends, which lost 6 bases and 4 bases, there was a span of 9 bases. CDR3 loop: CASRRVSTGELFF. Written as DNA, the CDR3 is TGTGCCAGCAGAAGGGTTAGCACCGGGGAGCTGTTTTTT.

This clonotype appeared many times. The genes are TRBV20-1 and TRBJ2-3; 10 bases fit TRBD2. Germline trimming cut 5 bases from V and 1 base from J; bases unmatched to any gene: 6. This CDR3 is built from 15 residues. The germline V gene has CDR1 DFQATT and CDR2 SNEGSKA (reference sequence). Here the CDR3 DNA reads TGCAGTGCTCAGAGGGGGACTAGCGGCACAGATACGCAGTATTTT. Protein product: CSAQRGTSGTDTQYF.

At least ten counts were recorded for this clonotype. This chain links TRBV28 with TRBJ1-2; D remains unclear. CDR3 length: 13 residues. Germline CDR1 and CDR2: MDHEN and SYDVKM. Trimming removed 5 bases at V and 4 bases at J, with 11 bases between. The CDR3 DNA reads TGTGCCAGCAGTAGGCCGACGCCCTATGGCTACACCTTC. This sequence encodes CASSRPTPYGYTF.

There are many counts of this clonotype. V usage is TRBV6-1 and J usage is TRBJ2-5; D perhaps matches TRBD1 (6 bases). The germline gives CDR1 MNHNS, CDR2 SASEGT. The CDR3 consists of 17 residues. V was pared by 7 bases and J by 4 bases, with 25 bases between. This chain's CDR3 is CASILTRTSRGLETQYF. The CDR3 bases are TGTGCCAGCATCCTCACCCGGACCAGCAGGGGCTTAGAGACCCAGTACTTC.

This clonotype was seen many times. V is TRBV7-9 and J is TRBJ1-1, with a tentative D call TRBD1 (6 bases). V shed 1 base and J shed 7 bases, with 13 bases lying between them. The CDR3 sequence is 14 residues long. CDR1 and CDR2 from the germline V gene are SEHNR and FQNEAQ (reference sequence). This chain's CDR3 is CASSLDWGAGEAFF. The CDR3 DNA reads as TGTGCCAGCAGCTTAGATTGGGGGGCCGGTGAAGCTTTCTTT. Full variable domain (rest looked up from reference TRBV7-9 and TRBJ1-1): DTGVSQNPRHKITKRGQNVTFRCDPISEHNRLYWYRQTLGQGPEFLTYFQNEAQLEKSRLLSDRFSAERPKGSFSTLEIQRTEQGDSAMYLCASSLDWGAGEAFFGQGTRLTVV.

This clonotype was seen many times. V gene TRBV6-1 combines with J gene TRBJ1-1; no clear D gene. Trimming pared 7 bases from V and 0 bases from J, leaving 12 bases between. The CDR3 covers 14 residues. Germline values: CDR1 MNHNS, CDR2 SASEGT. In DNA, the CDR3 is TGTGCCAGCATTCTCCTCGGCCTGAACACTGAAGCTTTCTTT. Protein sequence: CASILLGLNTEAFF.

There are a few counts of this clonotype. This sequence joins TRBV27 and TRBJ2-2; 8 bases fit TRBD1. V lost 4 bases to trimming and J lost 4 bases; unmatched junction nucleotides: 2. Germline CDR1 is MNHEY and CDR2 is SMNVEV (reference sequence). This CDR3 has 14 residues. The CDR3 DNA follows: TGTGCCAGCAGTTGGACAGGGAGCACCGGGGAGCTGTTTTTT. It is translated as CASSWTGSTGELFF.

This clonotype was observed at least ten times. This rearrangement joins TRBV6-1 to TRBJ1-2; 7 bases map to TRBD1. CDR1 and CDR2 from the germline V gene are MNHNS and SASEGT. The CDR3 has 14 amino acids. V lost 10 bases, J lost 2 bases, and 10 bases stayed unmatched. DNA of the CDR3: TGTGCCACCCGGCCGACAGGGCGGAACTATGGCTACACCTTC. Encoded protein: CATRPTGRNYGYTF.

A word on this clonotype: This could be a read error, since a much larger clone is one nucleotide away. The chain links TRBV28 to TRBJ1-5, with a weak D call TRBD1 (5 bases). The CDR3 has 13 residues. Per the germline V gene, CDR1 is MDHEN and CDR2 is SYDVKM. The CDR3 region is CASNYGRDQPQRF. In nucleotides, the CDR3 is TGTGCCAGCAACTACGGCAGGGACCAGCCCCAGCGTTTT.

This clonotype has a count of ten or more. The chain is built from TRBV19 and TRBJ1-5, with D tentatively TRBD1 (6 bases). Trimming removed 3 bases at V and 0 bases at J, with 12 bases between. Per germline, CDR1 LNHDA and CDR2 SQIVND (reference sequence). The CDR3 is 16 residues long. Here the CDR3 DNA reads TGTGCCAGTAGTATCGGGACACAAGATAGCAATCAGCCCCAGCATTTT. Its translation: CASSIGTQDSNQPQHF.

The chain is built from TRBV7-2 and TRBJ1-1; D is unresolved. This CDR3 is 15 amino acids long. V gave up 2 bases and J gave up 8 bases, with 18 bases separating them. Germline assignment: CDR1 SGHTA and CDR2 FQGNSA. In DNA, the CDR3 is TGTGCCAGCAGCTTAATAGTCGTCGGGAAGGTCGAAGCTTTCTTT. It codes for CASSLIVVGKVEAFF. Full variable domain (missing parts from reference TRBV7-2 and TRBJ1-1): GAGVSQSPSNKVTEKGKDVELRCDPISGHTALYWYRQSLGQGLEFLIYFQGNSAPDKSGLPSDRFSAERTGGSVSTLTIQRTQQEDSAVYLCASSLIVVGKVEAFFGQGTRLTVV.

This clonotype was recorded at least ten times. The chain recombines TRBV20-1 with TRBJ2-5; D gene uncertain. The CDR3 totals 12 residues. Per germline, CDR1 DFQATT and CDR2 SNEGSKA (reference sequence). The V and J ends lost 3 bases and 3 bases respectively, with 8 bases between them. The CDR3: CSARERKETQYF. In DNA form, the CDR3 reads TGCAGTGCTAGGGAGAGGAAAGAGACCCAGTACTTC.

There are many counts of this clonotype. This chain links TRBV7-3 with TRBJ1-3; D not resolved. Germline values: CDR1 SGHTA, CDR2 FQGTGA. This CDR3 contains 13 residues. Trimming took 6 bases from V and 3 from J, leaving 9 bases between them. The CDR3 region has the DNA TGTGCCAGCAGTCGAATACTTGGAAACACCATATATTTT. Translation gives CASSRILGNTIYF.

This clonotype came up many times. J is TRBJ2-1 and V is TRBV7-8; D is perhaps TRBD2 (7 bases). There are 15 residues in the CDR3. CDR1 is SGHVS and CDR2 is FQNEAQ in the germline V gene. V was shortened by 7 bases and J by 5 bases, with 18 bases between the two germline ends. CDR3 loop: CASNIEGGANNEQFF. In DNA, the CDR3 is TGTGCCAGCAACATTGAAGGGGGGGCGAACAATGAGCAGTTCTTC.

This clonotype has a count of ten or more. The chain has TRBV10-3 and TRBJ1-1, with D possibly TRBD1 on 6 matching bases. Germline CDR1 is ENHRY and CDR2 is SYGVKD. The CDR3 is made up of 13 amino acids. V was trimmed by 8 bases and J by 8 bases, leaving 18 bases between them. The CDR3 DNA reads TGTGCCATCGTTCGGGAAGGGGGGACAGAAGCTTTCTTT. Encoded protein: CAIVREGGTEAFF.

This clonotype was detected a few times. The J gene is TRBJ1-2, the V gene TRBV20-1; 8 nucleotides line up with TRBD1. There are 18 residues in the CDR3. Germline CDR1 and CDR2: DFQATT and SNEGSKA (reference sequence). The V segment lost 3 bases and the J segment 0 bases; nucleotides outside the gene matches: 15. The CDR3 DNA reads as TGCAGTGCTAGCGCCTCCGGGCAGGGGGCCCTTACTAACTATGGCTACACCTTC. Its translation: CSASASGQGALTNYGYTF.

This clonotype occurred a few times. The CDR3 bases are TGCAGTGCTAGAGTCAACAGGGACTCGGAGAATGGCTACACCTTC. As protein: CSARVNRDSENGYTF. The chain combines TRBV20-1 with TRBJ1-2; maybe TRBD1 (6 bases). Germline V gene lookup returns CDR1 DFQATT and CDR2 SNEGSKA (reference sequence). CDR3 length: 15 amino acids. V was trimmed by 1 base and J by 6 bases, leaving 18 bases between them.

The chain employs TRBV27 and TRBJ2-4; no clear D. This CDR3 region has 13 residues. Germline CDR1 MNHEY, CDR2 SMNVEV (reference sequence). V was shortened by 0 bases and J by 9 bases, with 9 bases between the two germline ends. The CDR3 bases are TGTGCCAGCAGTTTATCAGGGTTGAGCATTCAGTACTTC. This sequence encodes CASSLSGLSIQYF.

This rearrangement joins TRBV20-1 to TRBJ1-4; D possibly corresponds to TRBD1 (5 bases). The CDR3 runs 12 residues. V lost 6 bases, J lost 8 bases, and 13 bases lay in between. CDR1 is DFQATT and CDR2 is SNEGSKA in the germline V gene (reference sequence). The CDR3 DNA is TGCAGTGCCCCCCGGGGCCCGGAAAAACTGTTTTTT. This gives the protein CSAPRGPEKLFF.

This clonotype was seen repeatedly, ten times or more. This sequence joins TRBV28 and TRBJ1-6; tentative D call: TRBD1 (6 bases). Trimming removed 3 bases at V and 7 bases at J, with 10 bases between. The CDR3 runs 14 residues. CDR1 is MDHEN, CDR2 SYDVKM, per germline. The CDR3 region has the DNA TGTGCCAGCAGTTTCGGGGGCCGGAATTCACCCCTCCACTTT. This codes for CASSFGGRNSPLHF.